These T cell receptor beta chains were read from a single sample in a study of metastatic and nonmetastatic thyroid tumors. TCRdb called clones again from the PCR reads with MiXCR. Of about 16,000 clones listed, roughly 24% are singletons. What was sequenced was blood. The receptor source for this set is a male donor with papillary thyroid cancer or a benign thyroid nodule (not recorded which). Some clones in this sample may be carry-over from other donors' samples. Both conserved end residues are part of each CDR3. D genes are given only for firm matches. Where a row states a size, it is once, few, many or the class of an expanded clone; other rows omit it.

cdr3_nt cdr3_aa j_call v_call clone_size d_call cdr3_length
TGTGCCAGCAGTGCAGGGACAGGGAGCTATGAGCAGTTCTTC CASSAGTGSYEQFF TRBJ2-1 TRBV6-1 few TRBD1 14
TGTGCCAGCAGCTCTAACAGGTTACTGGATAATTCACCCCTCCACTTT CASSSNRLLDNSPLHF TRBJ1-6 TRBV7-8 medium-sized NA 16
TGTGCCAGCTCACCGATATGGCAGGGGATAAACGAGCAGTACTTC CASSPIWQGINEQYF TRBJ2-7 TRBV18 NA NA 15
TGTGCCAGTAGCCCCAACGGAGGGGGGGGACCAACTAATGAAAAACTGTTTTTT CASSPNGGGGPTNEKLFF TRBJ1-4 TRBV19 many NA 18
TGTGCCACCAGTGATCCGATTCGGGGGGACCGCGGTGGCTACACCTTC CATSDPIRGDRGGYTF TRBJ1-2 TRBV24-1 medium-sized NA 16
TGTGCCAGTAGTAAAACAGGTAGCAATCAGCCCCAGCATTTT CASSKTGSNQPQHF TRBJ1-5 TRBV19 medium-sized NA 14
TGTGCCAGCAGATCCGGACAGCCGAACACTGAAGCTTTCTTT CASRSGQPNTEAFF TRBJ1-1 TRBV5-8 many NA 14
TGCGCCAGCAGCTTGTTCGAGACAGGGGGAGAAAAACTGTTTTTT CASSLFETGGEKLFF TRBJ1-4 TRBV5-1 medium-sized TRBD1 15
TGTGCCAGCTCCCTTGCAGACGGCTATGGCTACACCTTC CASSLADGYGYTF TRBJ1-2 TRBV18 many NA 13
TGTGCCAGCAGCCAAGGCAGACAGGGCCCCTACAATGAGCAGTTCTTC CASSQGRQGPYNEQFF TRBJ2-1 TRBV3-1 many TRBD1 16
TGTGCCAGCTCCGGGACAGGGGTGAATGAGCAGTTCTTC CASSGTGVNEQFF TRBJ2-1 TRBV6-1 few TRBD1 13
TGCGCCAGCAGCTTAACAGGGGGGTTGGCTGAAGCTTTCTTT CASSLTGGLAEAFF TRBJ1-1 TRBV5-1 NA TRBD1 14
TGTGCCAGCAGACTAGGACAGGGGAGCTCTGGGGCCAACGTCCTGACTTTC CASRLGQGSSGANVLTF TRBJ2-6 TRBV6-1 NA TRBD1 17
TGTGCCAGCAGCCCGACCCTTGACACGTACGAGCAGTACTTC CASSPTLDTYEQYF TRBJ2-7 TRBV5-4 NA NA 14
TGCAGCACAAAACAGGGAAACACCATATATTTT CSTKQGNTIYF TRBJ1-3 TRBV29-1 NA NA 11
TGTGCCAGCATTACAGGGGAAGCTGGAAACACCATATATTTT CASITGEAGNTIYF TRBJ1-3 TRBV28 many TRBD1 14
TGCAGTGCTAGACCATTACGGATAACGTACACTGAAGCTTTCTTT CSARPLRITYTEAFF TRBJ1-1 TRBV20-1 NA NA 15
TGTGCCAGCAGTCCACGGGGTACCTATGGCTACACCTTC CASSPRGTYGYTF TRBJ1-2 TRBV6-1 NA NA 13
TGTGCCAGCAGTTTGAAGGGGGCTTGGTACAATGAGCAGTTCTTC CASSLKGAWYNEQFF TRBJ2-1 TRBV27 medium-sized TRBD1 15
TGTGCCTCCCAAGCTGGGACAGGGGGTGGCTATGGCTACACCTTC CASQAGTGGGYGYTF TRBJ1-2 TRBV30 medium-sized TRBD1 15
TGTGCCAGCAGCTTAGTAGGGGGCCCCACAGATACGCAGTATTTT CASSLVGGPTDTQYF TRBJ2-3 TRBV11-2 many TRBD1 15
TGTGCCAGCAGCCAAGGACAGATGAACACTGAAGCTTTCTTT CASSQGQMNTEAFF TRBJ1-1 TRBV3-1 many NA 14
TGTGCCAGCAGTGACGGACAGGGGGCAGATACGCAGTATTTT CASSDGQGADTQYF TRBJ2-3 TRBV6-4 many TRBD1 14
TGTGCCAGTAGTTCCTCGGCTGCTAGAGCCCAGCATTTT CASSSSAARAQHF TRBJ1-5 TRBV19 medium-sized NA 13
TGCAGTGCACCCGTGACTAGCGGGAGCACAGATACGCAGTATTTT CSAPVTSGSTDTQYF TRBJ2-3 TRBV20-1 NA TRBD2 15
TGCAGTGCTAGAGGAGACACCTACGAGCAGTACTTC CSARGDTYEQYF TRBJ2-7 TRBV20-1 medium-sized NA 12
TGTGCCAGCAGTTTCCGAGAAAACTATGGCTACACCTTC CASSFRENYGYTF TRBJ1-2 TRBV27 many NA 13
TGCGCCAGCAGCCAAAGTACAGGGACGGGTAATGAAAAACTGTTTTTT CASSQSTGTGNEKLFF TRBJ1-4 TRBV4-1 NA NA 16
TGCGCCAGCAGCTTGGCCGCGGGTCAAACTGAAGCTTTCTTT CASSLAAGQTEAFF TRBJ1-1 TRBV5-1 many NA 14
TGTGCCAGTTGTATGGACTCATCGGGGTGGTCAGATACGCAGGAATTT CASCMDSSGWSDTQEF TRBJ2-3 TRBV19 NA NA 16
TGTGCCAGCAGCGCTGATCCCCTGGGACCCATCTACGAGCAGTACTTC CASSADPLGPIYEQYF TRBJ2-7 TRBV9 medium-sized NA 16
TGCAGTGCTAGAACGGCCGGGACAGAAGTTGAAAAACTGTTTTTT CSARTAGTEVEKLFF TRBJ1-4 TRBV20-1 many TRBD1 15
TGTGCCAGTGTACACAGGGACACTGAAGCTTTCTTT CASVHRDTEAFF TRBJ1-1 TRBV19 many NA 12
TGTGCCAGCACATGGGGACAGGATCAGCCCCAGCATTTT CASTWGQDQPQHF TRBJ1-5 TRBV6-1 NA TRBD1 13
TGCAGTGCTGAAACGGGACTAGCGGGAGGGGTGAACATTCAGTACTTC CSAETGLAGGVNIQYF TRBJ2-4 TRBV20-1 many TRBD2 16
TGTGCCATCAGTGATACGGTCCGGACTGAAGCTTTCTTT CAISDTVRTEAFF TRBJ1-1 TRBV10-3 few NA 13
TGTGCCAGCAGCTCGCGGACTGGGGAGACCCAGTACTTC CASSSRTGETQYF TRBJ2-5 TRBV7-2 NA NA 13